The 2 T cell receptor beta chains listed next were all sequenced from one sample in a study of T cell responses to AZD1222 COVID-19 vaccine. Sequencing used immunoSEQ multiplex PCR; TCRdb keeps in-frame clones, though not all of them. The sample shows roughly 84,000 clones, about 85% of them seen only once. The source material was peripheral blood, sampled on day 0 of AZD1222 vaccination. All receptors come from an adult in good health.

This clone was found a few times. The DNA of the CDR3 is TGTGCCAGTAGCCGTAGGGGGCAGGATTCACCCCTCCACTTT. Translated, it gives CASSRRGQDSPLHF. The genes are TRBV19 and TRBJ1-6, with 7 bases aligning to TRBD1. The ends lost 6 bases at V and 8 bases at J; junction bases unmatched: 7. The CDR3 runs to 14 residues. Germline V lookup: CDR1 LNHDA, CDR2 SQIVND (reference sequence).

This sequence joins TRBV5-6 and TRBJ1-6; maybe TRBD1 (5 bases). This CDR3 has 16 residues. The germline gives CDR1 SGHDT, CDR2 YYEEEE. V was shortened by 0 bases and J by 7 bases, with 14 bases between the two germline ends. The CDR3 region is CASSLGSGKQNSPLHF. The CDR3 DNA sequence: TGTGCCAGCAGCTTGGGTTCAGGGAAGCAGAATTCACCCCTCCACTTT. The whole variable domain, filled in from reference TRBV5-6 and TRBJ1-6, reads DAGVTQSPTHLIKTRGQQVTLRCSPKSGHDTVSWYQQALGQGPQFIFQYYEEEERQRGNFPDRFSGHQFPNYSSELNVNALLLGDSALYLCASSLGSGKQNSPLHFGNGTRLTVT.